This T cell receptor beta chain is drawn from a study of T cell repertoires in ileal Crohn's disease. Study context: Patients had a median 7.9-year disease duration, and over 30% were active smokers. About half of patients got postoperative therapy: around ten thiopurines, some 19 anti-TNF.

The repertoire was sequenced with immunoSEQ multiplex PCR; TCRdb's copy has only in-frame clones and lacks some. The table records some 10,000 clones, approximately 78% of them present only once. The germline CDR1 and CDR2 sequences are PRHDT and FYEKMQ (reference sequence). This CDR3 is built from 17 residues. V was clipped by 3 bases and J by 1 base, with 16 bases between them. Indicated time point: neoterminal ileum biopsy at postoperative endoscopy, about 6 months after surgery. The TCR was taken from an adult with Crohn's disease. The V and J genes are TRBV13 and TRBJ1-3; D unresolved. The sequencing input was ileal tissue. Here the CDR3 reads CASSFEYSSTSGNTIYF. The DNA of the CDR3 is TGTGCCAGCAGCTTTGAGTACAGTTCGACATCTGGAAACACCATATATTTT.